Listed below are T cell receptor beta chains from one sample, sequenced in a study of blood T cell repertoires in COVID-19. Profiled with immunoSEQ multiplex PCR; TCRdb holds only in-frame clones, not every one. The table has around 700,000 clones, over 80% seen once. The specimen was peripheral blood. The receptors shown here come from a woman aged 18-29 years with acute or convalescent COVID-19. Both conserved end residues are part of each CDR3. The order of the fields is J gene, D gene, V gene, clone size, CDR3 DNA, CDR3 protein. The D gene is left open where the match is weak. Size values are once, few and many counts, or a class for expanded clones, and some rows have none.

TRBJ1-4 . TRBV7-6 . TGTGCCAGCAGCCACCCTTGGAGACCTGTTCCGAATGAAAAACTGTTTTTT CASSHPWRPVPNEKLFF
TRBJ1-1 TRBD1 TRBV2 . TGTGCCAGCGGAGGGACAGGGAGGAACACTGAAGCTTTCTTT CASGGTGRNTEAFF
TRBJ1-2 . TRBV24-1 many TGTGCCACCAGTGATTTTCGGGGTTCTGGGGGCTACACCTTC CATSDFRGSGGYTF
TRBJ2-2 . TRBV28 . TGTGCCAGCAGGGCTGACAGGAAGAACACCGGGGAGCTGTTTTTT CASRADRKNTGELFF
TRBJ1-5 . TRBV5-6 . TGTGCCAGCAGCTTGGGCGTGGGCCAGCCCCAGCATTTT CASSLGVGQPQHF
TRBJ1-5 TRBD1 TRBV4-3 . TGCGCCAGCAGCCAGGATACCGACAGGGCTCTTCAGCCCCAGCATTTT CASSQDTDRALQPQHF
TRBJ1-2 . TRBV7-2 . TGTGCCAGCAGCCCCGGGACAATCGTCGGTGGCTACACCTTC CASSPGTIVGGYTF
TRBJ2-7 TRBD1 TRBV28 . TGTGCCAGCAGTTTCTTAGGGGGCCGACCCTACGAGCAGTACTTC CASSFLGGRPYEQYF
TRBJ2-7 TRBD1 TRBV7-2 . TGTGCCAGCAGCAGGGACAGGACCGCCTACGAGCAGTACTTC CASSRDRTAYEQYF
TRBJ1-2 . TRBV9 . TGTGCCAGCAGCGTGGGTGATAGACAGACCGCTCCTCTTTATGGCTACACCTTC CASSVGDRQTAPLYGYTF
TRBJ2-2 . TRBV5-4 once TGTGCCAGCAGCTTGGGTCAGGGCACCGGGGAGCTGTTTTTT CASSLGQGTGELFF
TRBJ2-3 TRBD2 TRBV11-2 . TGTGCCAGCAGCCAGACTAGCGGCGGCACAGATACGCAGTATTTT CASSQTSGGTDTQYF
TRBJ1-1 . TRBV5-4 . TGTGCCAGCAGCACCGGGACACTTGAGGTCACTGAAGCTTTCTTT CASSTGTLEVTEAFF
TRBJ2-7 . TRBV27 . TGTGCCAGCAGTTTATATTCAGGGCCGTACGAGCAGTACTTC CASSLYSGPYEQYF
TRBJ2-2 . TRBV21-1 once TGTGCCAGCAGCAAAGGACTAACTAGCGGGGGGGCCCCAAGCACCGGGGAGCTGTTTTTT CASSKGLTSGGAPSTGELFF
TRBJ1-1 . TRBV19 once TGTGCCAGTAGTCTTACAGGGAACACTGAAGCTTTCTTT CASSLTGNTEAFF
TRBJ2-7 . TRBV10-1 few TGCGCCAGCAGTGAGTCGATAAAGGACAAGCGGCAGTACTTC CASSESIKDKRQYF
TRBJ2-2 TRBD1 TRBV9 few TGTGCCAGCGGGACAGGGTCCGGGGAGCTGTTTTTT CASGTGSGELFF
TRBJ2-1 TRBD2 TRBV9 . TGTGCCAGCAGCGTAGGGCGAGCGGGGGGGAGCTCCTACAATGAGCAGTTCTTC CASSVGRAGGSSYNEQFF
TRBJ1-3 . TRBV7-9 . TGTGCCAGCAGCTTGTCCTATTCTGGAAACACCATATATTTT CASSLSYSGNTIYF
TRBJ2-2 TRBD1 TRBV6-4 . TGTGCCAGCAGTCCCGGGCTCCCGGGACAGGGGGCCGGGGAGCTGTTTTTT CASSPGLPGQGAGELFF
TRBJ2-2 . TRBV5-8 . TGTGCCAGCAGCTTGGGGGGCGCGTCGAACACCGGGGAGCTGTTTTTT CASSLGGASNTGELFF
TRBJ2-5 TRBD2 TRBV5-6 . TGTGCCAGCAGCTTGAAAGTAGCGGGGGACCAAGAGACCCAGTACTTC CASSLKVAGDQETQYF